This T cell receptor beta chain was sequenced for a study of regulatory T cells in long-lasting Graves disease. Study results and limitations: Clonotypes that were public and shared totalled 2,741 in persistent patients versus roughly 1,000 in new patients.

Ten or more counts support this clonotype. The antigen remains undetermined. Time point specified: newly diagnosed GD, antithyroid drugs for less than 3 months. Extracted RNA from PBMCs served as the source of the TCR library. Approximately 9.9-milliliter peripheral blood samples went into EDTA tubes. The trim removed 5 bases at V and 8 bases at J, leaving 8 bases unmatched. Germline V gene lookup returns CDR1 SNHLY and CDR2 FYNNEI. The CDR3 has 13 residues. Building the TCR beta libraries relied on iRepertoire HTBI primers, and CDR3 regions underwent Arm-PCR. MiXCR was run by TCRdb on the multiplex PCR reads, yielding one entry per CDR3 protein. The sample gives 540,000 or so distinct CDR3 sequences, about 13% of which show up once; under 10% is in the top ten. These records were also assigned to another study, of T cells in Graves' hyperthyroidism and ophthalmopathy. According to that study: The HTBI set primed first-round TCR CDR3 RT-PCR. Among clonotypes expanded in thyroid above 0.001, most were also found in blood.

The origin of this receptor is a man aged 25 to 40 with Graves disease. The chain carries TRBV2 and TRBJ1-2, with 7 bases that match TRBD1. The starting material was peripheral blood mononuclear cells (PBMCs), obtained at new diagnosis, from a patient treated with antithyroid drugs. The CDR3 DNA reads TGTGCCAGCAGTTTCGACAGGGTGTCGGGCTACACCTTC. As protein: CASSFDRVSGYTF.